This T cell receptor beta chain was documented in a study of blood T cell repertoires in COVID-19. At the level of the study: Whether acute or convalescent, the COVID-19 samples came from the United States, Italy and Spain. Nucleic acid was either cDNA or gDNA, and it came from T cells, B-cell-depleted T cells, or PBMCs.

This CDR3 has 16 residues. With 0 bases clipped from V and 3 bases from J, the junction kept 6 bases outside the gene matches. CDR1 is SEHNR and CDR2 is FQNEAQ in the germline V gene (reference sequence). Only in-frame clones appear in the TCRdb table, and some are missing; sequencing was by immunoSEQ multiplex PCR. The sample holds under 300,000 clones, more than 60% seen once. V and J are TRBV7-9 and TRBJ1-2, with TRBD1 matching 8 bases. This receptor was taken from a woman between 40 and 50 years old with active or convalescent COVID-19. Material for sequencing was peripheral blood. The CDR3 loop reads CASSLAQGAQDYGYTF. CDR3 sequence (DNA): TGTGCCAGCAGCTTAGCGCAGGGGGCCCAGGACTATGGCTACACCTTC.